The 14 T cell receptor beta chains below all came from one sample that was sequenced in a study of post-analysis software for immune sequencing data (dated by TCRdb to 2013 to 2016). Paper-wide results and their limitations: Roughly 5 TRBV segments, including TRBV5-6, TRBV5-1 and TRBV20-1, were significantly more frequent in patients than controls.

Which antigens these TCRs recognize remains unknown. The library was prepared using PCR. TCRdb records Illumina HiSeq 2500 as the sequencer. To reduce PCR and sequencing biases, unique molecular identifiers were built into the TCR beta cDNA libraries. TCRdb reran the public reads through fastp at Q25 and MiXCR, keeping productive beta chains. Rows merge per CDR3 protein into single entries with the most common DNA and genes. This sample lists roughly 580,000 distinct CDR3 sequences; around 40% were detected once. Around 1.7% of the sample rests with the top ten. Source material: blood. The receptors derive from a girl aged 5-17 years with multiple sclerosis.

The V and J genes are TRBV18 and TRBJ2-5, with a tentative D call TRBD1 (6 bases). The CDR3 spans 17 residues. CDR1 is KGHSH, CDR2 LQKENI, per germline. The ends were cut back, 3 bases at V and 1 base at J, with 18 bases in the middle. The CDR3 DNA sequence: TGTGCCAGCTCACCTACCATCTCCCAGGGGATCCAAGAGACCCAGTACTTC. This gives the protein CASSPTISQGIQETQYF.

The gene calls are TRBV21-1 and TRBJ2-1; the DNA was not compared with TRBD2, the D call given in the table. TRBV21-1 represents a pseudogene. This CDR3 spans 19 amino acids. The CDR3 is CASSKGVKVLAGPYNEQFF. DNA of the CDR3: TGTGCCAGCAGCAAAGGGGTGAAAGTTCTAGCGGGACCCTACAATGAGCAGTTCTTC.

The chain has TRBV27 and TRBJ2-7; TRBD1 or TRBD2 may be the D gene (6 bases each). Germline CDR1 MNHEY, CDR2 SMNVEV (reference sequence). This CDR3 region has 16 residues. Trimming stripped 4 bases from V and 5 bases from J, with 21 bases between. The DNA for the CDR3 is TGTGCCAGCAGTTCTCCCAAGGGGGGCTCCCCTGACGAGCAGTACTTC. This encodes CASSSPKGGSPDEQYF.

The chain employs TRBV24-1 and TRBJ2-5, with TRBD2 identical over 13 bases. Unmatched junction bases numbered 8, after V lost 5 bases and J lost 0 bases. The CDR3 runs 18 residues. Germline V gene sequence: CDR1 KGHDR, CDR2 SFDVKD. DNA of the CDR3: TGTGCCACCAGTGGCACATTAGGGACTAGCGGGGACCAAGAGACCCAGTACTTC. Its translation: CATSGTLGTSGDQETQYF.

This clonotype was seen ten or more times. CDR3 sequence reads: CASSDGTATYEQYF. In DNA, the CDR3 is TGTGCCAGCAGTGACGGGACAGCCACCTACGAGCAGTACTTC. This chain connects TRBV6-5 to TRBJ2-7, with 7 bases fitting TRBD1. CDR3 length equals 14 residues. J gave up 2 bases and V 5 bases, and 6 bases lay outside the gene matches. Germline V lookup: CDR1 MNHEY, CDR2 SVGAGI.

Concerning this clonotype: At one end the junction does not follow the germline gene, possibly because of a read error. The chain joins TRBV12-3 or TRBV12-4 to TRBJ2-3; D assignment may be TRBD1 or TRBD2 (5 bases each). The CDR3 is 14 residues long. The chain's CDR3 is CARSRDGSTDTQYF. Written as DNA, the CDR3 is TGTGCCCGCAGCCGGGACGGATCCACAGATACGCAGTATTTT.

The CDR3 DNA is TGTGCCAGCAGCCTCCCGACGGGACAGGAGGCCCCTGAAGCTTTCTTT. Amino acids: CASSLPTGQEAPEAFF. The chain joins TRBV7-6 to TRBJ1-1; 8 bases align to TRBD1. CDR3 length: 16 amino acids. Germline V gene sequence: CDR1 SGHVS, CDR2 FNYEAQ. V lost 5 bases, J lost 6 bases, and 14 bases stayed unmatched.

CDR3 sequence: CATVDHFRGNQPQHF. The CDR3 nucleotides are TGTGCCACCGTAGATCATTTTCGGGGCAATCAGCCCCAGCATTTT. The chain employs TRBV19 and TRBJ1-5; D is unresolved. CDR1 LNHDA and CDR2 SQIVND come from the germline V gene (reference sequence). V was trimmed by 10 bases and J by 2 bases, leaving 18 bases between them. The CDR3 is made up of 15 amino acids. The variable domain in full, with the rest retrieved from reference TRBV19 and TRBJ1-5, is DGGITQSPKYLFRKEGQNVTLSCEQNLNHDAMYWYRQDPGQGLRLIYYSQIVNDFQKGDIAEGYSVSREKKESFPLTVTSAQKNPTAFYLCATVDHFRGNQPQHFGDGTRLSIL.

V and J are TRBV7-9 and TRBJ2-6; a possible D gene is TRBD1 (6 bases). The V gene lost 3 bases and the J gene lost 2 bases, with 17 bases spanning the gap. Germline values: CDR1 SEHNR, CDR2 FQNEAQ (reference sequence). The CDR3 consists of 18 residues. The CDR3 spells CASSLTDWGPAGANVLTF. CDR3 coding DNA: TGTGCCAGCAGCTTGACAGACTGGGGGCCGGCTGGGGCCAACGTCCTGACTTTC.

The chain has TRBV6-5 and TRBJ2-3; D uncertain. From germline, CDR1 is MNHEY and CDR2 SVGAGI. The CDR3 runs 13 residues. Trimming took 2 bases from V and 4 from J, leaving 7 bases between them. The CDR3 is CASSYPGADTQYF. The CDR3 DNA reads as TGTGCCAGCAGTTACCCCGGAGCAGATACGCAGTATTTT.

The chain combines TRBV5-1 with TRBJ2-7, with 9 bases matching TRBD2. J lost 4 bases, V lost 3 bases, and 20 bases had no gene match. The V gene's germline CDR1 is SGHRS and CDR2 YFSETQ. The CDR3 spans 19 residues. The DNA of the CDR3 is TGCGCCAGCAGCTACCCGAGCGGGAGGCCGCATGGATTGAGTTACGAGCAGTACTTC. Translating gives CASSYPSGRPHGLSYEQYF.

The V call is TRBV18, the J call TRBJ2-1; D call uncertain. The CDR3 sequence is 14 residues long. Trimming pared 3 bases from V and 7 bases from J, leaving 13 bases between. Germline V gives CDR1 KGHSH, CDR2 LQKENI. The CDR3 bases are TGTGCCAGCTCACCGGATTTCAGAGAGAATGAGCAGTTCTTC. This sequence encodes CASSPDFRENEQFF.

This clonotype turned up a few times. This sequence joins TRBV25-1 and TRBJ1-2; 9 bases align to TRBD1. V trimming: 1 base; J trimming: 5 bases; junction bases outside the gene matches: 8. Per germline, CDR1 MGHDK and CDR2 SYGVNS. The CDR3 covers 16 residues. The CDR3, as DNA: TGTGCCAGCAGTGAATCAGGGACAGGGTCGGGTTATGGCTACACCTTC. It codes for CASSESGTGSGYGYTF.

The V call is TRBV2, the J call TRBJ1-1; tentative D call: TRBD1 (5 bases). V lost 8 bases to trimming and J lost 5 bases, with 21 bases between them. Per the germline V gene, CDR1 is SNHLY and CDR2 is FYNNEI. The CDR3 extends over 15 amino acids. CDR3 residues: CASSLQGVFRTEAFF. The CDR3 DNA is TGTGCCAGCTCCCTCCAGGGAGTGTTTCGGACTGAAGCTTTCTTT.